This T cell receptor (beta chain) was obtained from a study of T cell clones after liver transplantation. The CDR3 is made up of 16 amino acids. CDR1 is SGHNT and CDR2 is YENEEA in the germline V gene. Trimming took 5 bases from V and 3 from J, leaving 18 bases between them. Method: immunoSEQ multiplex PCR; TCRdb's copy keeps in-frame clones and lacks some. The table shows some 59,000 clones, with roughly 71% occurring only once. This sequence originates from a human patient who received a liver transplant. Among the T cells, some may be from the graft donor. The chain has TRBV11-3 and TRBJ2-3; perhaps TRBD2 as D (6 bases). Specimen: CD4+ T cells from blood, collected at the 22-month timepoint. CDR3 sequence reads: CASSPGTFHGTDTQYF. The CDR3 coding sequence is TGTGCCAGCAGCCCCGGGACTTTTCACGGGACAGATACGCAGTATTTT.